The present entry profiles one TCR beta chain with its context. The data are from a study of blood T cell repertoires in COVID-19. CDR3 length: 12 amino acids. Trimming cost V 5 bases and J 5 bases; bases outside gene matches: 5. CDR1 and CDR2 from the germline V gene are SQVTM and ANQGSEA. TCRdb's copy holds only in-frame clones and misses some; the assay was immunoSEQ multiplex PCR. The sample lists 150,000 to 250,000 clones, roughly 79% occurring once. V is TRBV29-1 and J is TRBJ1-1; 7 nucleotides match TRBD1. This TCR was sampled from a human donor with acute or convalescent COVID-19. The donor label of this sample is uncertain. The sequenced sample was peripheral blood. The CDR3 sequence is CSVSGGSTEAFF. CDR3 nucleotide sequence: TGCAGCGTTTCAGGGGGGAGTACTGAAGCTTTCTTT.